Included here is one TCR beta chain sequence, with context. Its cognate antigen is unknown. These data belong to a study of T cell responses to AZD1222 COVID-19 vaccine. Study observations and caveats: Only six or seven AZD1222 recipients tested seropositive at baseline. Possibly, clonal diversity was underestimated; donors were largely white British and included more females.

CDR3 size: 17 residues. Germline V gene sequence: CDR1 SEHNR, CDR2 FQNEAQ (reference sequence). With V trimmed by 5 bases and J by 5 bases, 17 bases remained unmatched. Clones were sequenced by immunoSEQ multiplex PCR, and TCRdb holds only the in-frame ones, with some missing. This table has 150,000 or so clones, around 92% appearing once. Here the sequenced sample was peripheral blood, taken 28 days after the second AZD1222 dose. This chain connects TRBV7-9 to TRBJ2-5; TRBD1 aligns across 7 bases. The clonotype comes from an adult who received the AZD1222 COVID-19 vaccine. CDR3 coding DNA: TGTGCCAGCAGCACGCCTTGGGACGAGAGGGGGCCGGAGACCCAGTACTTC. Residues: CASSTPWDERGPETQYF.